A selection of T cell receptor beta chains follows, all from one sample in a study of cytomegalovirus exposure and HLA in healthy donors. Measured with immunoSEQ multiplex PCR; TCRdb has only the in-frame clones, and not every one. The profile covers approximately 170,000 clones, with approximately 80% appearing a single time and 2% to 2.5% taken by the ten largest. Material: PBMCs. Every receptor here comes from a woman between 45 and 60 years old in good health and CMV-seronegative. CDR3s include the opening cysteine and the closing phenylalanine or tryptophan. Each record gives: D gene, CDR3 length, clone size, V gene, J gene, CDR3 protein, CDR3 DNA. D genes are given only for firm matches. Clone size appears in some rows only: once, few, many, or a class for an expanded clone.

TRBD2	19	few	TRBV4-1	TRBJ2-4	CASSQDPPGLDVSKNIQYF	TGCGCCAGCAGCCAAGACCCGCCGGGACTAGATGTCTCCAAAAACATTCAGTACTTC
-	14	once	TRBV15	TRBJ2-6	CATLDPSGANVLTF	TGTGCCACCCTAGACCCCTCTGGGGCCAACGTCCTGACTTTC
-	15	-	TRBV5-5	TRBJ1-5	CASSLVTGPNQPQHF	TGTGCCAGCAGCTTGGTAACAGGCCCCAATCAGCCCCAGCATTTT
-	16	-	TRBV19	TRBJ1-3	CASSSLRQDSGNTIYF	TGTGCCAGTAGCTCTCTACGACAGGACTCTGGAAACACCATATATTTT
TRBD1	15	-	TRBV11-2	TRBJ1-6	CASSQTGTGGPPLHF	TGTGCCAGCAGCCAGACCGGGACAGGGGGGCCACCCCTCCACTTT
-	15	-	TRBV9	TRBJ2-3	CASSVGSRPPDTQYF	TGTGCCAGCAGCGTAGGGTCCAGGCCCCCAGATACGCAGTATTTT
TRBD2	16	-	TRBV7-6	TRBJ2-7	CASSLQPSGGVVEQYF	TGTGCCAGCAGCTTACAACCTAGCGGGGGGGTAGTTGAGCAGTACTTC
TRBD1	14	-	TRBV2	TRBJ1-2	CAGSPDRANYGYTF	TGTGCCGGCAGTCCCGACAGGGCAAACTATGGCTACACCTTC
-	12	-	TRBV25-1	TRBJ1-2	CASSELGDGYTF	TGTGCCAGCAGTGAATTAGGGGATGGCTACACCTTC
TRBD1	16	-	TRBV18	TRBJ2-3	CASSPRGQKGLDTQYF	TGTGCCAGCTCACCCAGGGGACAGAAGGGTTTAGATACGCAGTATTTT
-	15	-	TRBV7-2	TRBJ2-5	CASSLFTALEETQYF	TGTGCCAGCAGCTTATTTACAGCCCTCGAGGAGACCCAGTACTTC
TRBD1	13	-	TRBV6-5	TRBJ1-2	CASSYGTDYGYTF	TGTGCCAGCAGTTACGGGACAGATTATGGCTACACCTTC
TRBD1	14	-	TRBV6-5	TRBJ2-7	CASSQYRGPYEQYF	TGTGCCAGCAGTCAGTACAGGGGGCCCTACGAGCAGTACTTC
-	17	-	TRBV7-6	TRBJ1-3	CASSLDPITGVGNTIYF	TGTGCCAGCAGCTTAGATCCCATAACAGGCGTTGGAAACACCATATATTTT
TRBD2	15	once	TRBV2	TRBJ2-1	CASRVPGTRGNEQFF	TGTGCCAGCAGGGTTCCCGGGACTAGGGGCAATGAGCAGTTCTTC
TRBD1	15	few	TRBV2	TRBJ1-6	CASRERQGDNSPLHF	TGTGCCAGCAGGGAAAGACAGGGAGATAATTCACCCCTCCACTTT
TRBD1	17	-	TRBV7-2	TRBJ2-7	CASSRDGQGGSTYEQYF	TGTGCCAGCAGCCGGGACGGACAGGGTGGGTCTACCTACGAGCAGTACTTC
TRBD1	14	-	TRBV19	TRBJ1-2	CASSTTGEGYGYTF	TGTGCCAGTAGTACAACAGGGGAAGGCTATGGCTACACCTTC
TRBD1	15	-	TRBV18	TRBJ2-7	CASSQDRGNFYEQYF	TGTGCCAGCTCACAAGACAGGGGAAACTTCTACGAGCAGTACTTC
TRBD2	12	-	TRBV4-2	TRBJ2-3	CASSRGGDTQYF	TGTGCCAGCAGCCGCGGGGGGGATACGCAGTATTTT
-	12	-	TRBV7-2	TRBJ2-2	CASSPNTGELFF	TGTGCCAGCAGCCCTAACACCGGGGAGCTGTTTTTT
TRBD1	15	few	TRBV6-1	TRBJ2-7	CASSPQGTGSYEQYF	TGTGCCAGCAGCCCTCAGGGGACAGGGTCCTACGAGCAGTACTTC
TRBD1	15	-	TRBV7-9	TRBJ2-5	CASSFRTGSQETQYF	TGTGCCAGCAGCTTCCGGACAGGGAGCCAAGAGACCCAGTACTTC
TRBD1	16	-	TRBV7-9	TRBJ1-4	CASSLGDRATNEKLFF	TGTGCCAGCAGCTTAGGGGACAGGGCTACTAATGAAAAACTGTTTTTT
-	16	-	TRBV28	TRBJ2-7	CASTRQGSISTYEQYF	TGTGCCAGCACCCGTCAGGGCTCCATTTCTACCTACGAGCAGTACTTC
TRBD2	16	many	TRBV14	TRBJ2-1	CASSPELAGGKNEQFF	TGTGCCAGCAGCCCCGAACTAGCGGGGGGGAAAAATGAGCAGTTCTTC
TRBD1	16	-	TRBV5-1	TRBJ2-3	CASSDRQGWYTDTQYF	TGCGCCAGCAGCGACCGACAGGGGTGGTACACAGATACGCAGTATTTT
TRBD1	18	-	TRBV9	TRBJ2-6	CASSGQGQGNSGANVLTF	TGTGCCAGCAGCGGCCAGGGACAGGGAAATTCTGGGGCCAACGTCCTGACTTTC
TRBD1	19	-	TRBV4-1	TRBJ2-7	CASSRSGTGGGGGSYEQYF	TGCGCCAGCAGCCGGTCCGGGACAGGGGGAGGAGGAGGGTCCTACGAGCAGTACTTC
-	14	-	TRBV4-3	TRBJ1-3	CASSQDTTGNTIYF	TGCGCCAGCAGCCAAGATACAACTGGAAACACCATATATTTT
-	13	once	TRBV5-1	TRBJ1-1	CASSPDGTPLSGF	TGCGCCAGCAGCCCGGACGGGACGCCCCTGAGCGGGTTT
-	15	-	TRBV7-2	TRBJ2-7	CASSPSALANYEQYF	TGTGCCAGCAGCCCTAGTGCGCTAGCGAACTACGAGCAGTACTTC
TRBD1	16	-	TRBV4-3	TRBJ1-6	CASSQFPGTGNSPLHF	TGCGCCAGCAGCCAATTCCCCGGGACAGGCAATTCACCCCTCCACTTT
-	12	few	TRBV7-9	TRBJ1-5	CSSSDGGQPQHF	TGTTCCAGCAGCGACGGAGGGCAGCCCCAGCATTTT
-	16	-	TRBV7-2	TRBJ2-1	CASSLGGTASYNEQFF	TGTGCCAGCAGCTTAGGCGGGACCGCCTCCTACAATGAGCAGTTCTTC
-	12	-	TRBV6-5	TRBJ2-7	CASSYSLSEQYF	TGTGCCAGCAGTTACTCTTTGAGTGAGCAGTACTTC
-	15	-	TRBV29-1	TRBJ2-3	CSVEDLRRNTDTQYF	TGCAGCGTTGAAGATCTTAGGCGGAACACAGATACGCAGTATTTT
TRBD1	16	-	TRBV10-2	TRBJ2-2	CASSERGQGYTGELFF	TGCGCCAGCAGTGAGAGGGGACAGGGTTACACCGGGGAGCTGTTTTTT
-	14	once	TRBV29-1	TRBJ2-7	CSVEGLDRPYEQYF	TGCAGCGTTGAAGGCCTAGACAGACCCTACGAGCAGTACTTC
TRBD1	16	-	TRBV25-1	TRBJ1-2	CASSASIGTGGDGYTF	TGTGCCAGCAGTGCATCCATAGGGACAGGGGGGGATGGCTACACCTTC
-	13	-	TRBV5-6	TRBJ1-2	CASSYGTNYGYTF	TGTGCCAGCAGCTACGGGACTAACTATGGCTACACCTTC
TRBD1	16	-	TRBV19	TRBJ2-7	CASSKQGPSTFHEQYF	TGTGCCAGTAGTAAACAGGGGCCGTCCACTTTCCACGAGCAGTACTTC
TRBD2	14	-	TRBV9	TRBJ2-7	CASSVASGGYEQYF	TGTGCCAGCAGCGTAGCTAGCGGGGGCTACGAGCAGTACTTC
TRBD2	18	-	TRBV10-3	TRBJ2-7	CAISGASGSETGTYEQYF	TGTGCCATCAGTGGAGCTAGCGGGAGCGAAACCGGAACCTACGAGCAGTACTTC
TRBD1	15	-	TRBV4-1	TRBJ2-2	CASSSPGGFSGELFF	TGCGCCAGCAGCTCCCCAGGGGGCTTTAGCGGGGAGCTGTTTTTT
TRBD1	16	-	TRBV7-8	TRBJ1-3	CASSLPGTGVRNTIYF	TGTGCCAGCAGCTTACCCGGGACAGGCGTGAGAAACACCATATATTTT
-	15	-	TRBV19	TRBJ1-5	CASSKQTGSNQPQHF	TGTGCCAGTAGTAAACAGACAGGCTCAAATCAGCCCCAGCATTTT
TRBD2	15	few	TRBV25-1	TRBJ2-7	CASSVVTSGRYEQYF	TGTGCCAGCAGTGTTGTGACTAGCGGGAGGTACGAGCAGTACTTC
-	11	-	TRBV20-1	TRBJ2-3	CSARKTDTQYF	TGCAGTGCTAGAAAGACTGATACGCAGTATTTT
-	14	-	TRBV10-3	TRBJ2-1	CAISPGSSYNEQFF	TGTGCCATCAGTCCGGGAAGCTCCTACAATGAGCAGTTCTTC
TRBD1	16	-	TRBV5-1	TRBJ2-7	CASSLLGTGGSGEQYF	TGCGCCAGCAGCTTGTTGGGGACAGGGGGCTCGGGCGAGCAGTACTTC
TRBD1	17	few	TRBV7-8	TRBJ2-7	CASRPTGTGPGTYEQYF	TGTGCCAGCAGACCAACTGGGACAGGGCCGGGAACCTACGAGCAGTACTTC
-	11	-	TRBV6-5	TRBJ1-1	CASRWQTEAFF	TGTGCCAGCCGATGGCAGACTGAAGCTTTCTTT
TRBD2	18	few	TRBV7-7	TRBJ2-2	CASSLGPRAGEGTGELFF	TGTGCCAGCAGCTTAGGCCCCCGTGCGGGGGAGGGCACCGGGGAGCTGTTTTTT
-	11	few	TRBV7-6	TRBJ2-1	CASSLGAGQFF	TGTGCCAGCAGCTTAGGGGCAGGGCAGTTCTTC